The entry below gives a single T cell receptor (beta chain) sequence along with its context. The sample has other DNA sequences that encode this CDR3 too. V shed 3 bases and J shed 5 bases, with 10 bases lying between them. The CDR3 totals 13 residues. Germline V gives CDR1 MNHEY, CDR2 SVGEGT. Patients of the Seattle cohort, enrolled during active infection, were followed longitudinally. Per the original data handling: Amplification with reference gene primers provided the estimates of nucleated cell counts. Sequenced by immunoSEQ multiplex PCR; TCRdb stores in-frame clones only, minus some. V and J calls and clone size are given by that table; D and trimming were obtained from the DNA. The table lists some 200,000 clones, approximately 85% of them singletons, with under 2.5% in the top ten. This record comes from a study of blood T cell repertoires in COVID-19. Turning to the study itself: COVID-19 samples, acute and convalescent, were from the United States, Italy and Spain. T cells, B-cell-depleted T cells, or PBMCs provided the cDNA or gDNA that served as material.

The V call is TRBV6-2 or TRBV6-3, the J call TRBJ2-5, with D perhaps TRBD1 (6 bases). This sequence originates from a woman aged 65 to 85 with COVID-19, enrolled during active disease. Sequencing was done on a sample of peripheral blood. The CDR3 nucleotides are TGTGCCAGCAGTTATGGGGGCGAGGAGACCCAGTACTTC. This codes for CASSYGGEETQYF.